This TCR beta chain was profiled in a study of T cells in narcolepsy (dated by TCRdb to between 2018 and 2020). Turning to the overall study: The study enrolled patients with narcolepsy type 1 or type 2 (NT1, NT2) together with healthy control donors. Autoreactive T cells targeting hypocretin neuron self-antigens (hypocretin, TRIB2) were sought in narcolepsy patients, and TCR Vbeta sequencing was used to track clonotypes in blood and CSF.

Counted from cysteine to phenylalanine, this CDR3 has 14 amino acids. Only the CDR3 DNA is retained, 42 bases long and in frame from the first base. From a lookup of the germline V gene, CDR1 and CDR2 are MDHEN and SYDVKM. Deletion took 3 bases off V and 7 bases off J, with a span of 10 bases between the germline ends. Memory CD4+ T cells were sorted ex vivo from peripheral blood of narcolepsy patients and healthy controls for TCR Vbeta sequencing. Preparation of the library involved the immunoSEQ multiplex PCR assay. The table comes from immuneACCESS by way of TCRdb, which keeps in-frame sequences with V and J called. Part of the clones is missing from these tables; in studies checked, under half for an unresolved V gene and the rest for unknown reasons. The sample table holds tens of thousands of clones, of which less than 90% were seen once. The top ten clones comprise roughly 0.7% of the sample.

Beyond this particular receptor, the publication reports: Plots that compared CSF and blood CD4+ T cell clonotypes from the same patient highlighted HCRT-specific and TRIB2-specific autoreactive clonotypes. No sequences matching autoreactive T cell clones were contained in some blood memory CD4+ repertoires from patients and controls. Patients and controls had similar numbers of sequenced blood memory CD4+ clonotypes, with averages of 38,000 to 50,000 in patients and 33,354 in controls. According to the report, autoreactive clonotypes were detected serially in the blood of the same patients and of different patients, but not in healthy controls.

Points on this clone: Its antigen specificity is not known. The sample holds no much larger clone one base away, and base qualities are not on file.

The rearranged chain carries TRBV28 and TRBJ1-6; no D gene is confidently identified. This sequence originates from a human donor in good health. Sequenced sample: memory (CD45RA-) CD4+ T cells from blood. Sample cell subset or site, as interpreted from the label and publication: memory T cells sorted ex vivo from peripheral blood. Here the CDR3 is given as CASSFPDGNSPLHF. The nucleotide sequence is TGTGCCAGCAGTTTCCCCGACGGAAATTCACCCCTCCACTTT.